The 29 T cell receptor beta chains below were found in one sample sequenced in a study of molecular identifiers for immune sequencing clone quantification. In TCRdb, the PCR reads were re-called with MiXCR into one record per CDR3 protein. The sample has about 640,000 distinct CDR3 sequences; just under 20% are singletons. The sample was naive CD8+ T cells from blood, with Jurkat cell RNA spiked in. Subset denoted: FACS-sorted CD8+CD4-CCR7+CD45RA+ naive T cells. Every receptor here comes from a human donor in good health. Some libraries in this study had Jurkat cell RNA spiked in.

The rearrangement joins TRBV5-6 to TRBJ2-7; 8 nucleotides match TRBD1. The CDR3 has 15 residues. The V gene end was trimmed by 4 bases and the J gene end by 3 bases; junction bases not matched to a gene: 9. The germline gives CDR1 SGHDT, CDR2 YYEEEE. This CDR3 is CASSQDRGGFYEQYF. CDR3 in DNA: TGTGCCAGCAGCCAAGACAGGGGCGGATTCTACGAGCAGTACTTC.

The gene calls are TRBV6-2 or TRBV6-3 and TRBJ1-6; the match to TRBD1 covers 9 bases. Germline V gene data show CDR1 as MNHEY and CDR2 as SVGEGT. The trim removed 5 bases at V and 15 bases at J, leaving 5 bases unmatched. The CDR3 is 12 amino acids. The CDR3: CASSGQGPLLHF. The CDR3 nucleotides read TGTGCCAGCAGTGGACAGGGGCCGCTCCTCCACTTT.

In its sample, this clonotype was seen many times. The rearrangement links TRBV9 to TRBJ2-3; 11 nucleotides agree with TRBD1. V lost 2 bases and J lost 3; bases outside the gene matches: 17. Germline CDR1 is SGDLS and CDR2 is YYNGEE. The CDR3 length is 20 residues. The CDR3 DNA reads TGTGCCAGCAGCGTCGGACAGGGGGCTAGAATCTCGGATTTGACAGATACGCAGTATTTT. As protein: CASSVGQGARISDLTDTQYF.

This clonotype was seen many times. This chain joins TRBV28 and TRBJ2-3, with D maybe TRBD2 (5 bases). Germline CDR1 reads MDHEN; CDR2 reads SYDVKM. This CDR3 is built from 14 residues. Trimming pared 6 bases from V and 0 bases from J, leaving 10 bases between. The CDR3 sequence: CASRDFTSTDTQYF. The DNA for the CDR3 is TGTGCCAGCAGGGACTTTACTAGCACAGATACGCAGTATTTT.

The sample holds a few counts of this clonotype. V and J are TRBV11-3 and TRBJ2-2, with no clear D. V lost 3 bases, J lost 6 bases, and 5 bases lay in between. Germline V CDR1 and CDR2: SGHNT, YENEEA. The CDR3 sequence is 12 residues long. The CDR3 protein is CASSLIPGELFF. The CDR3 region has the DNA TGTGCCAGCAGCTTGATCCCCGGGGAGCTGTTTTTT.

Comment on this clonotype: A much bigger clone sits one base away, suggesting this may be a read error. The chain carries TRBV4-1 and TRBJ1-2; D ambiguous. Germline assignment: CDR1 MGHRA and CDR2 YSYEKL. CDR3 length: 12 residues. The CDR3 region has the DNA TGCGCCAGCAGCCAAGATGTCTATGGCTGCACCTTC. Amino acid sequence: CASSQDVYGCTF.

This clonotype was detected many times. The chain is built from TRBV5-1 and TRBJ1-1; D unresolved. The CDR3 has 11 amino acids. Trimming removed 2 bases at V and 8 bases at J, with 7 bases between. Germline lookup yields CDR1 SGHRS and CDR2 YFSETQ. The CDR3 is CASSFDQEAFF. CDR3 DNA sequence: TGCGCCAGCAGCTTCGACCAGGAAGCTTTCTTT.

This clonotype turned up a few times. The V call is TRBV4-1, the J call TRBJ1-2; tentative D call: TRBD1 (5 bases). The CDR3 consists of 15 residues. Trimming took 3 bases from V and 4 from J, leaving 15 bases between them. Germline-derived CDR1 and CDR2 are MGHRA and YSYEKL. The CDR3 here is CASSHLSGGGYGYTF. The CDR3 bases are TGCGCCAGCAGCCATCTGAGCGGGGGAGGCTATGGCTACACCTTC.

DNA for the CDR3: TGCGCCAGCATCGATGGACTAGCGGGAGTCGACGAGCAGTACTTC. Translated: CASIDGLAGVDEQYF. The chain employs TRBV4-3 and TRBJ2-7; 13 nucleotides agree with TRBD2. V lost 7 bases to trimming and J lost 5 bases; unmatched junction nucleotides: 8. CDR1 is LGHNA, CDR2 YSLEER, per germline. The CDR3 consists of 15 residues.

This clonotype was observed at least ten times. Its ends do not fully match the called genes, so a read error is possible. As DNA, the CDR3 is TGTGCCAGCAGCCTAGCCCGGCAAGAGACCCAGTACTTC. Translation: CASSLARQETQYF. The chain combines TRBV7-6 with TRBJ2-5, with D maybe TRBD2 (5 bases). There are 13 residues in the CDR3. Per the germline V gene, CDR1 is SGHVS and CDR2 is FNYEAQ.

As concerns this clonotype: Just one base apart from a much larger clone, this may be a read error. The chain carries TRBV27 and TRBJ1-5; possible D gene TRBD1, 5 bases. V dropped 7 bases and J dropped 9 bases, with 16 bases sitting between them. Germline CDR1 and CDR2: MNHEY and SMNVEV (reference sequence). This CDR3 contains 13 residues. The CDR3 reads CASKWGGDRPQHF. In nucleotides, the CDR3 is TGTGCCAGCAAATGGGGGGGAGATCGGCCCCAGCATTTT.

The V and J genes are TRBV4-3 and TRBJ1-1; D remains unclear. Germline loops: CDR1 LGHNA, CDR2 YSLEER. V dropped 0 bases and J dropped 7 bases, with 9 bases sitting between them. The CDR3 extends over 13 amino acids. The CDR3 here is CASSQDRQIEAFF. CDR3 in DNA: TGCGCCAGCAGCCAAGATCGGCAGATTGAAGCTTTCTTT.

Ten or more counts support this clonotype. The J gene is TRBJ2-3, the V gene TRBV21-1; the table's D call, TRBD1, has no DNA check behind it. TRBV21-1 is designated a pseudogene. This CDR3 has 16 amino acids. CDR3 in DNA: TGTGCCAGCAGCAAAGTCAGGGGCCGACCCCCAGATACGCAGTATTTT. Its protein product is CASSKVRGRPPDTQYF.

The chain combines TRBV6-2 or TRBV6-3 with TRBJ2-1; possibly TRBD1 for D (6 bases). The ends were cut back, 2 bases at V and 3 bases at J, with 11 bases in the middle. Per the germline V gene, CDR1 is MNHEY and CDR2 is SVGEGT. This CDR3 has 15 residues. The CDR3 DNA is TGTGCCAGCAGTTACCTGGGGGCCCTCTACAATGAGCAGTTCTTC. Encoded protein: CASSYLGALYNEQFF.

As DNA, the CDR3 is TGTGCCAGCAGTTCACTCCGGGGGACCCTAGGCACAGATACGCAGTATTTT. This translates into CASSSLRGTLGTDTQYF. The chain combines TRBV27 with TRBJ2-3, with D tentatively TRBD2 (6 bases). Trimming stripped 4 bases from V and 1 base from J, with 18 bases between. In germline, CDR1 is MNHEY, CDR2 SMNVEV (reference sequence). The CDR3 is made up of 17 amino acids.

This clonotype appeared many times. The chain carries TRBV7-2 and TRBJ2-3, with TRBD2 matching over 12 bases. Germline CDR1 and CDR2: SGHTA and FQGNSA. V lost 5 bases and J lost 2; bases outside the gene matches: 8. The CDR3 runs 17 residues. In DNA, the CDR3 is TGTGCCAGCAGCGCTAGACTAGCGGGGGATTACACAGATACGCAGTATTTT. Its translation is CASSARLAGDYTDTQYF. Drawing the rest from reference TRBV7-2 and TRBJ2-3, the complete variable domain is GAGVSQSPSNKVTEKGKDVELRCDPISGHTALYWYRQSLGQGLEFLIYFQGNSAPDKSGLPSDRFSAERTGGSVSTLTIQRTQQEDSAVYLCASSARLAGDYTDTQYFGPGTRLTVL.

Turning to this clonotype: This may come from a read error, since a much larger clone is one base off. The genes are TRBV28 and TRBJ1-5; D perhaps matches TRBD1 (5 bases). CDR3 length: 17 residues. With 6 bases removed from V and 5 bases from J, the gap between germline ends came to 23 bases. CDR1 and CDR2 (germline): MDHEN, SYDVKM. The CDR3 region is CASSGGIMQVVDQPQHF. CDR3 in DNA: TGTGCCAGCAGCGGGGGGATCATGCAAGTGGTCGATCAGCCCCAGCATTTT.

This clonotype was counted many times. V usage is TRBV4-2 and J usage is TRBJ2-6; no clear D gene. From germline, CDR1 is LGHNA and CDR2 YNFKEQ. This CDR3 spans 16 amino acids. V shed 2 bases and J shed 0 bases, with 8 bases lying between them. CDR3 DNA sequence: TGTGCCAGCAGCCAAAGCCGGAGCTCTGGGGCCAACGTCCTGACTTTC. Protein product: CASSQSRSSGANVLTF.

In the case of this clonotype: This could be a read error, since a much larger clone is one nucleotide away. The chain has TRBV7-9 and TRBJ2-5, with no clear D. The CDR3 has 14 residues. Germline lookup yields CDR1 SEHNR and CDR2 FQNEAQ (reference sequence). Trimming took 8 bases from V and 0 from J, leaving 13 bases between them. CDR3: CASGRYIYQETQYF. The DNA of the CDR3 is TGTGCCAGCGGCCGTTACATTTACCAAGAGACCCAGTACTTC.

Comments on this clonotype: Since a much larger clone is just one base distant, this may be a read error. This chain uses TRBV12-5 with TRBJ2-1, with TRBD2 identical over 10 bases. The length of the CDR3 is 16 residues. Germline V lookup: CDR1 LGHNT, CDR2 FRNRAP. The CDR3 region is CASGLQLAGVGDERFF. The CDR3 coding sequence is TGTGCTAGTGGTTTGCAGCTAGCGGGAGTGGGCGATGAGCGGTTCTTC.

This clonotype was picked up many times. This chain uses TRBV6-5 with TRBJ1-5; the D is unclear. The CDR3 has 13 residues. Germline V gives CDR1 MNHEY, CDR2 SVGAGI. Trimming pared 5 bases from V and 5 bases from J, leaving 10 bases between. The CDR3 sequence is CASSPMYHQPQHF. The CDR3 region has the DNA TGTGCCAGCAGTCCGATGTACCATCAGCCCCAGCATTTT.

The V and J genes are TRBV27 and TRBJ2-7, with 9 bases identical to TRBD1. Losses at the gene ends were 5 bases for V and 4 bases for J; bases not matched to a gene: 12. The CDR3 spans 16 residues. Germline CDR1 reads MNHEY; CDR2 reads SMNVEV (reference sequence). The DNA of the CDR3 is TGTGCCAGCAGTATCCGACAGGGGGTAGTGGAATACGAGCAGTACTTC. Translated: CASSIRQGVVEYEQYF.

This clonotype has at least ten counts. V usage is TRBV7-6 and J usage is TRBJ1-3, with 7 bases matching TRBD1. J lost 1 base, V lost 4 bases, and 1 base had no gene match. CDR1 is SGHVS, CDR2 FNYEAQ, per germline. CDR3 length: 14 amino acids. CDR3 sequence (DNA): TGTGCCAGCAGCTCAGGGGGGTCTGGAAACACCATATATTTT. Translation gives CASSSGGSGNTIYF.

This clonotype was counted many times. V and J are TRBV9 and TRBJ2-7; D is undetermined. Germline-derived CDR1 and CDR2 are SGDLS and YYNGEE. Trimming took 0 bases from V and 0 from J, leaving 10 bases between them. The CDR3 has 15 residues. This chain's CDR3 is CASSVGVGPSYEQYF. CDR3 sequence (DNA): TGTGCCAGCAGCGTAGGGGTGGGTCCCTCCTACGAGCAGTACTTC.

This clonotype has only a few counts. The chain links TRBV28 to TRBJ2-5, with D tentatively TRBD1 (6 bases). Germline V lookup: CDR1 MDHEN, CDR2 SYDVKM. The CDR3 is 14 amino acids. The germline V and J ends were trimmed by 6 bases and 5 bases, with 16 bases remaining between them. The CDR3 coding sequence is TGTGCCAGCAGCCCACTTCAGGGGTTGGAGACCCAGTACTTC. Translation gives CASSPLQGLETQYF.

The sample holds many counts of this clonotype. The chain has TRBV12-3 or TRBV12-4 and TRBJ2-3; 10 positions match TRBD1. The CDR3 contains 15 residues. V was pared by 5 bases and J by 4 bases, with 6 bases of the junction left unmatched. This chain's CDR3 is CASSPRTGGSDTQYF. The CDR3 DNA follows: TGTGCCAGCAGTCCCAGGACAGGGGGTTCAGATACGCAGTATTTT.

Details on this clonotype: This may be a read error, as it is one base from a much larger clone. This rearrangement joins TRBV2 to TRBJ1-5; the D is unclear. This CDR3 region has 15 residues. Germline lookup yields CDR1 SNHLY and CDR2 FYNNEI. CDR3 in amino acids: CASSESGNGNQSQHF. The CDR3 coding sequence is TGTGCCAGCAGTGAGTCTGGGAATGGCAATCAGTCCCAGCATTTT.

This clonotype came up many times. This rearrangement joins TRBV7-2 to TRBJ2-7; 11 bases fit TRBD2. The V segment lost 5 bases and the J segment 6 bases; nucleotides outside the gene matches: 6. The CDR3 is made up of 14 amino acids. Germline CDR1 is SGHTA and CDR2 is FQGNSA. This chain's CDR3 is CASSPLAGAPEQYF. As DNA, the CDR3 is TGTGCCAGCAGCCCACTAGCGGGGGCTCCCGAGCAGTACTTC.

This clonotype was observed many times. The chain is built from TRBV2 and TRBJ2-7; 7 bases match TRBD1. This CDR3 contains 16 residues. The trim removed 7 bases at V and 7 bases at J, leaving 19 bases unmatched. Looked up from germline, CDR1 is SNHLY and CDR2 is FYNNEI. CDR3 protein: CASIPEPGQPSEEQYF. In nucleotides, the CDR3 is TGTGCCAGCATCCCGGAGCCGGGACAGCCTTCGGAAGAGCAGTACTTC.